One and the same sample provided the 10 T cell receptor beta chains below, sequenced in a study of vaccination effects on CD4 cells after COVID-19. These TCRs are of unknown antigen specificity. Sequencing used immunoSEQ multiplex PCR; TCRdb keeps in-frame clones, though not all of them. The data show tens of thousands of clones, approximately 70% seen once. Antigen-specific CD4+ T cells were expanded with viral peptide pools in the ViraFEST assay before sequencing. Having been cultured for 10 days, the cells underwent CD4+ T cell isolation. Nucleocapsid antibodies were negative in the vaccine recipients, who had never had SARS-CoV-2 infection. Here the sequenced sample was CD4+ T cells from PBMCs cultured with HCoV-OC43 spike peptides, taken before COVID-19 vaccination. Indicated subset: HCoV-OC43 spike overlapping peptide pool stimulation. The receptors here all came from a human donor who received a COVID-19 vaccine.

This rearrangement joins TRBV5-1 to TRBJ1-6; D gene uncertain. CDR1 is SGHRS, CDR2 YFSETQ, per germline. The V end was cut by 0 bases, the J end by 7 bases, with 14 bases between. There are 16 residues in the CDR3. The CDR3 nucleotides are TGCGCCAGCAGCTTGGAGGGAGATGGTGCGAATTCACCCCTCCACTTT. It is translated as CASSLEGDGANSPLHF. Full variable domain (rest looked up from reference TRBV5-1 and TRBJ1-6): KAGVTQTPRYLIKTRGQQVTLSCSPISGHRSVSWYQQTPGQGLQFLFEYFSETQRNKGNFPGRFSGRQFSNSRSEMNVSTLELGDSALYLCASSLEGDGANSPLHFGNGTRLTVT.

The chain carries TRBV30 and TRBJ1-1; D not certain. V shed 2 bases and J shed 1 base, with 8 bases lying between them. The germline V gene has CDR1 GTSNPN and CDR2 SVGIG (reference sequence). The CDR3 contains 13 residues. The CDR3 bases are TGTGCCTGGAGTTATAGAGGGAACACTGAAGCTTTCTTT. Protein product: CAWSYRGNTEAFF.

The sample holds a few counts of this clone. The chain uses TRBV19 and TRBJ2-4; tentative D call: TRBD1 (6 bases). This CDR3 is built from 13 residues. Between the trimmed V and J ends, which lost 2 bases and 8 bases, there was a span of 10 bases. Germline V CDR1 and CDR2: LNHDA, SQIVND (reference sequence). CDR3 protein: CASSITGSDIQYF. In DNA form, the CDR3 reads TGTGCCAGTAGTATAACAGGGAGTGACATTCAGTACTTC.

The CDR3 spells CASSHIGQGTNEKLFF. The CDR3 nucleotides read TGTGCCAGCTCACATATCGGACAGGGAACTAATGAAAAACTGTTTTTT. This rearrangement joins TRBV18 to TRBJ1-4; 8 nucleotides line up with TRBD1. CDR1 and CDR2 (germline): KGHSH, LQKENI. The junction had 5 bases not matched to a gene; V was cut back by 4 bases and J by 1 base. CDR3 length: 16 amino acids.

The rearrangement joins TRBV19 to TRBJ1-2; 7 nucleotides agree with TRBD1. The J segment lost 4 bases and the V segment lost 7 bases, leaving 6 bases of the junction unmatched. This CDR3 spans 13 amino acids. CDR1 LNHDA and CDR2 SQIVND come from the germline V gene (reference sequence). CDR3 amino acids: CASTRTGTYGYTF. CDR3 sequence (DNA): TGTGCCAGTACCAGGACAGGAACCTATGGCTACACCTTC.

This clone was seen once. The chain has TRBV30 and TRBJ1-5; tentative D call: TRBD1 (5 bases). V was cut by 2 bases and J by 7 bases, with 12 bases left in between. CDR3 size: 13 residues. Looked up from germline, CDR1 is GTSNPN and CDR2 is SVGIG (reference sequence). Here the CDR3 DNA reads TGTGCCTGGAGTCCAGGGAGCCGGCAGCCCCAGCATTTT. Translated: CAWSPGSRQPQHF.

This chain joins TRBV6-5 and TRBJ2-1; possible D gene TRBD2, 5 bases. Germline CDR1 MNHEY, CDR2 SVGAGI. Trimming removed 6 bases at V and 5 bases at J, with 14 bases between. CDR3 length equals 14 residues. CDR3 loop: CASSVEAANNEQFF. The CDR3, as DNA: TGTGCCAGCAGCGTGGAGGCCGCCAACAATGAGCAGTTCTTC.

The chain joins TRBV11-2 to TRBJ2-7; possibly TRBD1 for D (6 bases). The CDR3 length is 14 residues. Between the trimmed V and J ends, which lost 1 base and 2 bases, there was a span of 9 bases. Germline V gene data show CDR1 as SGHAT and CDR2 as FQNNGV. CDR3 DNA: TGTGCCAGCAGCTTAGCGAGGGGGACCTACGAGCAGTACGTC. This encodes CASSLARGTYEQYV.

The chain joins TRBV11-2 to TRBJ1-1, with D hard to call. Trimming stripped 2 bases from V and 9 bases from J, with 13 bases between. Germline V CDR1 and CDR2: SGHAT, FQNNGV. This CDR3 is 13 amino acids long. The chain's CDR3 is CASSLNRGVKAFF. The CDR3 bases are TGTGCCAGCAGCTTAAATCGGGGAGTAAAAGCTTTCTTT.

This chain links TRBV7-8 with TRBJ1-2, with 8 bases aligning to TRBD1. Germline-derived CDR1 and CDR2 are SGHVS and FQNEAQ. The CDR3 spans 17 residues. With V trimmed by 1 base and J by 3 bases, 10 bases remained unmatched. In DNA form, the CDR3 reads TGTGCCAGCAGCTTAGTCGCCGGACAGGGTAAAGACTATGGCTACACCTTC. Its translation: CASSLVAGQGKDYGYTF.